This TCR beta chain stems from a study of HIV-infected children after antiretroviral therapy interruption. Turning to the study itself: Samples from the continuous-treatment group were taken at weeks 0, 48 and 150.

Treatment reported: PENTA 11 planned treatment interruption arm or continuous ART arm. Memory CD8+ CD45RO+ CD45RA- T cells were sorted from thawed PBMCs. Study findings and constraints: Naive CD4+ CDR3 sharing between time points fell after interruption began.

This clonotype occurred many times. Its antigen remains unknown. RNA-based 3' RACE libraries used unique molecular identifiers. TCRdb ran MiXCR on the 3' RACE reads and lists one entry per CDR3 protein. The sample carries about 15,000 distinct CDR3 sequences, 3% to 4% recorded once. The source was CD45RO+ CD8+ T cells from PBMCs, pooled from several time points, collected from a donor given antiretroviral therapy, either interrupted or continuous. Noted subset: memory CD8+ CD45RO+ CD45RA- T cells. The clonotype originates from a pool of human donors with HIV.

The CDR3 DNA reads as TGTGCCAGCAGCCAAGAAGCGGAGGGGCTGGGAGAGACCCAGTACTTC. Its translation is CASSQEAEGLGETQYF. The chain has TRBV14 and TRBJ2-5; D is perhaps TRBD2 (6 bases). From germline, CDR1 is SGHDN and CDR2 FVKESK. CDR3 length: 16 amino acids. V lost 0 bases and J 4 bases, leaving 15 bases between the germline ends.